This T cell receptor beta chain was observed in a study of blood T cell repertoires in COVID-19. Across the study: Italy, Spain and the United States were the sources of the convalescent and acute COVID-19 samples. From T cells, B-cell-depleted T cells, or PBMCs came the material, which was cDNA or gDNA.

The CDR3 runs to 15 residues. Germline V gene lookup returns CDR1 MDHEN and CDR2 SYDVKM. V was pared by 6 bases and J by 5 bases, with 12 bases of the junction left unmatched. Repertoires were generated with immunoSEQ multiplex PCR, while TCRdb's copy carries only in-frame clones and drops some. The table lists just over 250,000 clones, more than 90% of them singletons. The chain employs TRBV28 and TRBJ1-1, with 7 bases fitting TRBD1. This TCR was sampled from a person under 35 with COVID-19, enrolled during active disease. Sequencing was done on a sample of peripheral blood. CDR3 DNA sequence: TGTGCCAGCAGCCTCAACAGGGGACGGAGTACTGAAGCTTTCTTT. This translates into CASSLNRGRSTEAFF.